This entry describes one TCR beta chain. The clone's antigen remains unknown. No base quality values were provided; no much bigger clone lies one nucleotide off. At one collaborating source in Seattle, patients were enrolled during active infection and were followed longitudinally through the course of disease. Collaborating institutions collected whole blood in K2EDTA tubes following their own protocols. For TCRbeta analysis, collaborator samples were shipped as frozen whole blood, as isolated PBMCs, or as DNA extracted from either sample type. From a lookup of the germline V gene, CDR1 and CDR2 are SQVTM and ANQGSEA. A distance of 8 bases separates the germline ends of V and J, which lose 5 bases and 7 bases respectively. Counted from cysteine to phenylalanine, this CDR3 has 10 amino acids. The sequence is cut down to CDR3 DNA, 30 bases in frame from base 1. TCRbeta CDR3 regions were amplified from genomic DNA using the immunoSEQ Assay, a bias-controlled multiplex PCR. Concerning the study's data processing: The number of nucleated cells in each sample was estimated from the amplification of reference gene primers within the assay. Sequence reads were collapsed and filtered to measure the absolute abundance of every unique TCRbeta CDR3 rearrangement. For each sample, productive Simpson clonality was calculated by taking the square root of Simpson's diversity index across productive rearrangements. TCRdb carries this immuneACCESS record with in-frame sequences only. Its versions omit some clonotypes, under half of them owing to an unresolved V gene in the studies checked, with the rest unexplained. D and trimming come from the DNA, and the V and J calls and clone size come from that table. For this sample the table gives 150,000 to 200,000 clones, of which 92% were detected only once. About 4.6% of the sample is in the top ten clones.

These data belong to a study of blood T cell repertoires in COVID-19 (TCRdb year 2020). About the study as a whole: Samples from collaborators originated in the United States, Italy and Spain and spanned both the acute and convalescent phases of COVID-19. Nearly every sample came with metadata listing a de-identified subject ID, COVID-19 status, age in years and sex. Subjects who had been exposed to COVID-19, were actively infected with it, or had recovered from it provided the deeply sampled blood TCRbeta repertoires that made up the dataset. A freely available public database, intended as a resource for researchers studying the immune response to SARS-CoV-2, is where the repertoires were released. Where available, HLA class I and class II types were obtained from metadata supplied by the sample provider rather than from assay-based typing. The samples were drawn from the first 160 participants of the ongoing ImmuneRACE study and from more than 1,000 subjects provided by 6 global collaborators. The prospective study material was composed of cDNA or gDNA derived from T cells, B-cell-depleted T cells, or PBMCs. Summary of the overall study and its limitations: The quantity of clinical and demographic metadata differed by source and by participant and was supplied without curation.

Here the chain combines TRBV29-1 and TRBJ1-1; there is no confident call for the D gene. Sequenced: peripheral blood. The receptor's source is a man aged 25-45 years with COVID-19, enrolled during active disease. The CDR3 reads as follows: CSVSTFEAFF. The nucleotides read TGCAGCGTTAGCACCTTTGAAGCTTTCTTT.